The rows below give T cell receptor beta chains drawn from one sample of a study of blood T cell repertoires in COVID-19. Repertoires were generated with immunoSEQ multiplex PCR, while TCRdb's copy carries only in-frame clones and drops some. Altogether roughly 63,000 clones are present, 88% being singletons, with the ten largest covering around 2%. Specimen: peripheral blood. All receptors derive from a human donor in a cohort sampled during active COVID-19. Both conserved end residues are part of each CDR3. The D gene is left open where the match is weak. A row's size may be missing; if present it is once, few, many or a size class.

23 TRBJ2-1 TRBD2 . TRBV2 TGTGCCAGCAGCGACCGACTAGCGGGAGCGGTATGGAAGCGGTATGGGTCCTACAATGAGCAGTTCTTC CASSDRLAGAVWKRYGSYNEQFF
15 TRBJ1-5 TRBD1 . TRBV5-1 TGCGCCAGCAGCCTATGGACAGGGAACGATCAGCCCCAGCATTTT CASSLWTGNDQPQHF
15 TRBJ2-2 . . TRBV5-5 TGTGCCAGCAGCTTCCGCGCGGGTCACACCGGGGAGCTGTTTTTT CASSFRAGHTGELFF
14 TRBJ1-2 . . TRBV5-6 TGTGCCAGCAGCTTAGCCAGGGCCTTACTGGGCTACACCTTC CASSLARALLGYTF
14 TRBJ1-1 . . TRBV5-6 TGTGCCAGCAGCTCCCCCCAGGGTGAGACTGAAGCTTTCTTT CASSSPQGETEAFF
12 TRBJ1-2 . . TRBV6-5 TGTGCCAGCAGTCCCCGACAAGAGGGCTACACCTTC CASSPRQEGYTF
15 TRBJ2-7 TRBD2 . TRBV5-1 TGCGCCAGCAGCATAACTAGCGGGAGCTCCTACGAGCAGTACTTC CASSITSGSSYEQYF
12 TRBJ2-7 . . TRBV10-3 TGTGCCATCAGTGAACAGGCCTACGAGCAGTACTTC CAISEQAYEQYF
14 TRBJ1-1 TRBD1 . TRBV19 TGTGCCAGTAGCCGACAGGGGGCAGGGACTGAAGCTTTCTTT CASSRQGAGTEAFF
13 TRBJ2-7 . . TRBV24-1 TGTGCCACCAGTGACCCCGTCTCGCGTTATCAGTACTTC CATSDPVSRYQYF
18 TRBJ1-3 . . TRBV7-6 TGTGCCAGCAGCTTAGCGTGGGCCGGGACACCCTCTGGAAACACCATATATTTT CASSLAWAGTPSGNTIYF
12 TRBJ1-4 . . TRBV4-1 TGCGCCAGCAGCACACTACAGGGTCCACTGTTTTTT CASSTLQGPLFF
15 TRBJ2-5 . . TRBV4-2 TGTGCCAGCAGCCAAGATAAAAACCTTGCGGGGACCCAGTACTTC CASSQDKNLAGTQYF
12 TRBJ2-7 . . TRBV28 TGTGCCAGCAGTTTAGCGGCCTACGAGCAGTACTTC CASSLAAYEQYF
15 TRBJ2-6 . . TRBV28 TGTGCCAGCAGTTATCAGGGCCTAGGGGCCAACGTCCTGACTTTC CASSYQGLGANVLTF
17 TRBJ2-6 TRBD2 . TRBV5-4 TGTGCCAGCAGCGAGGGAAGCGGGATCTTTGGGGCCAACGTCCTGACTTTC CASSEGSGIFGANVLTF
20 TRBJ1-2 . . TRBV19 TGTGCCAGTAGGCTCTCTTCACCGGGACAACGTTTCCTCACCAACTATGGCTACACCTTC CASRLSSPGQRFLTNYGYTF
12 TRBJ2-1 . . TRBV28 TGTGCCAGCAGCCAGATGCGGGATGAGCAGTTCTTC CASSQMRDEQFF
17 TRBJ2-5 TRBD2 . TRBV4-2 TGTGCCAGCAGCCAGGCAGCCAGCGGGGGGGCCGTAGGGACCCAGTACTTC CASSQAASGGAVGTQYF
15 TRBJ2-3 . . TRBV7-9 TGTGCCAGCAGCTCCTCAGGGGCACGCGGAGATACGCAGTATTTT CASSSSGARGDTQYF
17 TRBJ2-2 TRBD2 . TRBV7-2 TGTGCCAGCAGCTTAGTAGCTAGCGGGGGTTCCACCGGGGAGCTGTTTTTT CASSLVASGGSTGELFF
14 TRBJ2-3 . . TRBV11-2 TGTGCCAGCACCCAGGGCAGGGGTCCAGATACGCAGTATTTT CASTQGRGPDTQYF
16 TRBJ2-2 TRBD2 . TRBV5-3 TGTGCCAGAAGCTCCGGGACTAGCGGGCTCACCGGGGAGCTGTTTTTT CARSSGTSGLTGELFF
16 TRBJ2-1 TRBD2 . TRBV28 TGTGCCAGCAGTCCGACTAGCGGGGGGGCCTACAATGAGCAGTTCTTC CASSPTSGGAYNEQFF
14 TRBJ2-7 TRBD1 . TRBV6-5 TGTGCCAGCAGTTCCAGGACAGGGGTTGGGGAGCAGTACTTC CASSSRTGVGEQYF
17 TRBJ1-5 TRBD1 . TRBV7-2 TGTGCCAGCGCACGTCAGACAGGGGCCCGCGGCAATCAGCCCCAGCATTTT CASARQTGARGNQPQHF
15 TRBJ2-7 TRBD1 . TRBV6-6 TGTGCCAGCAGCCCCCGGGACAGGGGGCTGAGGGAGCAGTACTTC CASSPRDRGLREQYF
13 TRBJ2-7 TRBD1 . TRBV3-1/TRBV3-2 TGTGCCAGCAGCCAAGCTACAGGGGTCGAGCAGTACTTC CASSQATGVEQYF
13 TRBJ2-1 . . TRBV3-1/TRBV3-2 TGTGCCAGCAGCCAAAACGGCTACAATGAGCAGTTCTTC CASSQNGYNEQFF
16 TRBJ2-3 TRBD2 . TRBV7-7 TGTGCCAGCAGCCGCCAGAGCGGGGGCGGCACAGATACGCAGTATTTT CASSRQSGGGTDTQYF
14 TRBJ2-7 TRBD1 . TRBV6-2/TRBV6-3 TGTGCCAGCAGTCCCGGGACAGGGAACTACGAGCAGTACTTC CASSPGTGNYEQYF
16 TRBJ1-1 . . TRBV5-6 TGTGCCAGCAGCTTGATGACAGGCTCAAGGAACACTGAAGCTTTCTTT CASSLMTGSRNTEAFF
18 TRBJ1-3 TRBD1 once TRBV3-1/TRBV3-2 TGTGCCAGCAGCTTCCACCCCGGACAGGGGGCAGGGGGAAACACCATATATTTT CASSFHPGQGAGGNTIYF
16 TRBJ1-2 . . TRBV27 TGTGCCAGCAGTTTAGCGAGTATTGGAGGAATATATGGCTACACCTTC CASSLASIGGIYGYTF
15 TRBJ2-7 TRBD2 . TRBV7-2 TGTGCCAGCAGCCACTCCGGGACTACCCCTTACGAGCAGTACTTC CASSHSGTTPYEQYF
18 TRBJ1-2 TRBD1 . TRBV6-1 TGTGCCAGCAGTGACGGTGCAGGGGGCGCGCCTAATTCATGGGGCTACACCTTC CASSDGAGGAPNSWGYTF
12 TRBJ2-7 . . TRBV11-3 TGTGCCAGCAGCCGCAAGGGAGGCTACCAGTACTTC CASSRKGGYQYF